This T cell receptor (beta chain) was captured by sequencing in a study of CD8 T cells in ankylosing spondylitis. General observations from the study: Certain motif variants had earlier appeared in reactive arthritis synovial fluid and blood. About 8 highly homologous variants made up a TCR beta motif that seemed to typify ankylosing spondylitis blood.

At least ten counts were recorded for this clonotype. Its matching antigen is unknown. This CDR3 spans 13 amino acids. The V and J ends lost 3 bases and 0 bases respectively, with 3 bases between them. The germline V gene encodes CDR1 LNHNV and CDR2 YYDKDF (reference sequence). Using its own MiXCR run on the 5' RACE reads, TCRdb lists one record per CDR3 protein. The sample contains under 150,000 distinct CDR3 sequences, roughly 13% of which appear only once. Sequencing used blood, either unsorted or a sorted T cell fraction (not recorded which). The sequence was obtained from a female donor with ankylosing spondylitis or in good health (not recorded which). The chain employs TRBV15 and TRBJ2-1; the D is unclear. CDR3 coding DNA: TGTGCCACCAGCAGGGGCTCCTACAATGAGCAGTTCTTC. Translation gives CATSRGSYNEQFF.